This TCR beta chain was sequenced for a study of blood T cell repertoires in COVID-19. Across the study: COVID-19 samples from acute and convalescent phases originated in the United States, Italy and Spain. T cells, B-cell-depleted T cells, or PBMCs provided the cDNA or gDNA that served as material.

Study processing details: Quantification of nucleated cells was approximated via reference gene primer amplification. Sequenced by immunoSEQ multiplex PCR; TCRdb stores in-frame clones only, minus some. D and trimming come from the DNA, and the V and J calls and clone size come from that table. The sample carries 200,000 to 300,000 clones, over 90% recorded once. Between the trimmed V and J ends, which lost 10 bases and 0 bases, there was a span of 16 bases. The germline gives CDR1 MNHEY, CDR2 SVGAGI. CDR3 size: 14 residues. A Seattle source enrolled patients during active infection and followed them longitudinally.

This chain links TRBV6-5 with TRBJ2-7, with unresolved D. This clonotype originated in a man aged 30 to 45 with COVID-19, enrolled during active disease. The sequenced sample consisted of peripheral blood. CDR3 in amino acids: CATYQAPYSYEQYF. In DNA, the CDR3 is TGTGCCACCTACCAGGCTCCCTACTCCTACGAGCAGTACTTC.